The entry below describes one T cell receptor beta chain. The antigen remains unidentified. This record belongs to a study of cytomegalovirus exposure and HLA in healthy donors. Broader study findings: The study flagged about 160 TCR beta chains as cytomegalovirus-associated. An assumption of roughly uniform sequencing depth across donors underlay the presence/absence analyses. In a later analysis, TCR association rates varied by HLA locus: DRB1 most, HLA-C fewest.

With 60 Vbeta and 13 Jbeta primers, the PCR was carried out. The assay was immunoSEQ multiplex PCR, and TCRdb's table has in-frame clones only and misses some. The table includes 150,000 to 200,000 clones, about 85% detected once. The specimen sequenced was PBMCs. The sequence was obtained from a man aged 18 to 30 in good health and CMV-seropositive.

The chain's CDR3 is CASSTATTDTQYF. In nucleotides, the CDR3 is TGTGCCAGCAGCACTGCTACTACAGATACGCAGTATTTT. The chain joins TRBV5-4 to TRBJ2-3; D is unresolved. CDR1 SGHNT and CDR2 YYREEE come from the germline V gene (reference sequence). CDR3 length: 13 residues. V was clipped by 4 bases and J by 3 bases, with 9 bases between them.